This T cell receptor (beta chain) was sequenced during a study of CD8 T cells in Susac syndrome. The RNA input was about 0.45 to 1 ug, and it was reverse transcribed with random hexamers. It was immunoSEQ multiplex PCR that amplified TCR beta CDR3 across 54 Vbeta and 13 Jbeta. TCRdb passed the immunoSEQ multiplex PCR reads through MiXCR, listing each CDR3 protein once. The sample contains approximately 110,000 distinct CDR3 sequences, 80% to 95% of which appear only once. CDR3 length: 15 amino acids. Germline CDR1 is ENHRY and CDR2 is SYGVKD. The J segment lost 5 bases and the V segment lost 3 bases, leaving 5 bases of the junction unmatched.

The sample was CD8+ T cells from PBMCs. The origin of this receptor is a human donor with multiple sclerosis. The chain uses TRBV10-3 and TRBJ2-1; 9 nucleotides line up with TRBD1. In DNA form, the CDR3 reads TGTGCCATCAGTGAAGGACAGGGGATCCACAATGAGCAGTTCTTC. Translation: CAISEGQGIHNEQFF.